This T cell receptor (beta chain) came from a study of blood T cell repertoires in COVID-19. The germline V gene encodes CDR1 SGHAT and CDR2 FQNNGV. V gave up 5 bases and J gave up 3 bases, with 12 bases separating them. The CDR3 sequence is 14 residues long. Profiled with immunoSEQ multiplex PCR; TCRdb holds only in-frame clones, not every one. The table records hundreds of thousands of clones, over 85% of them present only once. Sequencing was carried out using PBMCs or T cells enriched from blood (not recorded which). The sequence was collected from a man aged 55 to 70 who had recovered from COVID-19. The rearrangement joins TRBV11-2 to TRBJ2-3; TRBD2 is a possible D gene (5 bases). The CDR3 here is CASSKTRETDTQYF. In nucleotides, the CDR3 is TGTGCCAGCAGCAAAACGAGGGAAACAGATACGCAGTATTTT.